Sequencing of this T cell receptor beta chain was carried out in a study of blood T cell repertoires in COVID-19. Study in general: Sources were T cells, B-cell-depleted T cells, or PBMCs; the material itself was cDNA or gDNA.

In the source study's methods: Estimation of nucleated cell counts relied on the amplification of reference gene primers. Assay used: immunoSEQ multiplex PCR; TCRdb lists only in-frame clones, some missing. The DNA was the basis for D and trimming; V, J and clone size are from that table. The table records 150,000 to 200,000 clones, 88% of them present only once. The length of the CDR3 is 15 residues. CDR1 and CDR2 from the germline V gene are MNHNS and SASEGT. Unmatched junction bases numbered 6, after V lost 3 bases and J lost 6 bases. This sequence joins TRBV6-1 and TRBJ2-2, with 8 bases aligning to TRBD1. The sequenced sample consisted of peripheral blood. The sequence was obtained from a man aged 35-49 years with active or convalescent COVID-19. CDR3 amino acids: CASSDRTGMSGELFF. The CDR3 bases are TGTGCCAGCAGTGACCGGACAGGGATGTCCGGGGAGCTGTTTTTT.